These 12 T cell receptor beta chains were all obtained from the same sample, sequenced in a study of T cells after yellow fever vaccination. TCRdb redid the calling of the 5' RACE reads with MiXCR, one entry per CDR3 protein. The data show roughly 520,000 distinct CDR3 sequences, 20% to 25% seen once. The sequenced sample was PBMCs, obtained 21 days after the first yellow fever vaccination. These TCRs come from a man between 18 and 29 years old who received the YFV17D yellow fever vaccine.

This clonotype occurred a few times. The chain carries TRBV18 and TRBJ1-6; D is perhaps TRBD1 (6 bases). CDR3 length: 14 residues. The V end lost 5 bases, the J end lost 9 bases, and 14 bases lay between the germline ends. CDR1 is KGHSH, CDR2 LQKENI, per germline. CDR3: CASSMGQGLSPLHF. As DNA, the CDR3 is TGTGCCAGCTCAATGGGGCAGGGGCTTTCACCCCTCCACTTT.

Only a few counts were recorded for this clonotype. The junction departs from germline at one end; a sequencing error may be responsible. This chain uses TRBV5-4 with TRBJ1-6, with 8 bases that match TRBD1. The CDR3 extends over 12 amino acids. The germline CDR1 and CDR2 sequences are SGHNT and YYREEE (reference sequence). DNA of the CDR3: TGTGCCAGCAGCCAGGGGGCCTCGCAGAGACTATTT. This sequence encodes CASSQGASQRLF. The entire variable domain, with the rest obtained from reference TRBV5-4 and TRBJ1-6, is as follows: ETGVTQSPTHLIKTRGQQVTLRCSSQSGHNTVSWYQQALGQGPQFIFQYYREEENGRGNFPPRFSGLQFPNYSSELNVNALELDDSALYLCASSQGASQRLFGNGTRLTVT.

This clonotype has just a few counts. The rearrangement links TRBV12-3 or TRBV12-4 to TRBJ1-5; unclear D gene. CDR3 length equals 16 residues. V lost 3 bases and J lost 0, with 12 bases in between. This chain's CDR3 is CASSLGSVNSNQPQHF. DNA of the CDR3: TGTGCCAGCAGTTTGGGGAGTGTAAATAGCAATCAGCCCCAGCATTTT.

CDR3 residues: CASSPGLAGPQETQYF. The DNA for the CDR3 is TGTGCCAGCAGCCCAGGACTAGCGGGGCCACAAGAGACCCAGTACTTC. This chain joins TRBV7-9 and TRBJ2-5; 12 positions match TRBD2. The CDR3 is made up of 16 amino acids. Germline CDR1 is SEHNR and CDR2 is FQNEAQ (reference sequence). V lost 5 bases, J lost 2 bases, and 6 bases stayed unmatched.

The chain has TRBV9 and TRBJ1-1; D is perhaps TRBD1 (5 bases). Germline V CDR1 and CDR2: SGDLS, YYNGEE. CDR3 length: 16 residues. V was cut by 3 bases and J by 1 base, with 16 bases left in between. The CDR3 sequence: CASSADVDSQNTEAFF. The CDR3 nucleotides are TGTGCCAGCAGCGCCGACGTAGACAGCCAGAACACTGAAGCTTTCTTT.

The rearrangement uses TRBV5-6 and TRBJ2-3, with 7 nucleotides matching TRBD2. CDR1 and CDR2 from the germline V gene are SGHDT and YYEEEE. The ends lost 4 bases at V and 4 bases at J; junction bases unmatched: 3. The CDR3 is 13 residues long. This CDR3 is CASSGAGADTQYF. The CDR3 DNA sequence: TGTGCCAGCAGCGGGGCGGGGGCAGATACGCAGTATTTT.

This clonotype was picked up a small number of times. The CDR3 loop reads CASSLDATNEKLFF. The CDR3 bases are TGTGCCAGCAGTTTGGATGCAACTAATGAAAAACTGTTTTTT. The rearrangement links TRBV12-3 or TRBV12-4 to TRBJ1-4, with no clear D. Trimming removed 3 bases from V and 0 bases from J, with 5 bases in between. This CDR3 comprises 14 residues.

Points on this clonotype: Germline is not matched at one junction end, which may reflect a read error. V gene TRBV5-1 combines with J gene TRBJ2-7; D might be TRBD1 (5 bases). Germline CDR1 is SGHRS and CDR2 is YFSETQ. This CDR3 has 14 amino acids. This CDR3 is CASSLAPTEYEQNF. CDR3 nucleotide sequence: TGCGCCAGCAGCTTGGCCCCGACAGAATACGAGCAGAACTTC.

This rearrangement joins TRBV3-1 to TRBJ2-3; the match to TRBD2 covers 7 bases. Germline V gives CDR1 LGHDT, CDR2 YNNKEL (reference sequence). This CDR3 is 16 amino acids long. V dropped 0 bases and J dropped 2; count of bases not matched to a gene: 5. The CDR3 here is CASSQESSGPTDTQYF. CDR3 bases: TGTGCCAGCAGCCAAGAGTCTAGCGGCCCCACAGATACGCAGTATTTT.

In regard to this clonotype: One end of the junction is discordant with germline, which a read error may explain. The DNA of the CDR3 is TGTGCCATCAGCCCCGGGCCAGGGGGCTACGAGCAGTACTTC. Protein: CAISPGPGGYEQYF. This sequence joins TRBV5-6 and TRBJ2-7; 7 bases agree with TRBD1. Germline V CDR1 and CDR2: SGHDT, YYEEEE. The CDR3 runs 14 residues. Based on the CDR3 plus reference TRBV5-6 and TRBJ2-7, the full variable domain is DAGVTQSPTHLIKTRGQQVTLRCSPKSGHDTVSWYQQALGQGPQFIFQYYEEEERQRGNFPDRFSGHQFPNYSSELNVNALLLGDSALYLCAISPGPGGYEQYFGPGTRLTVT.

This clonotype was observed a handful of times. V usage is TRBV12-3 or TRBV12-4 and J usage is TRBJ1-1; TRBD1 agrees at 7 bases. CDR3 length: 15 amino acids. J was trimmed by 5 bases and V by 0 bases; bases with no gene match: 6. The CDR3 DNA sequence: TGTGCCAGCAGTTTAGCTGCGTTGGACAGGACTGAAGCTTTCTTT. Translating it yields CASSLAALDRTEAFF.

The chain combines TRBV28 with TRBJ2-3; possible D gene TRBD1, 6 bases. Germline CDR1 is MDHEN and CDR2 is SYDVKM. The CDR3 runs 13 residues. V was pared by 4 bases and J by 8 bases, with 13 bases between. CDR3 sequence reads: CASSSTGRGTQYF. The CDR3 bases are TGTGCCAGCAGTTCCACAGGGAGAGGTACGCAGTATTTT.